Presented here are 21 T cell receptor beta chains from one specimen sequenced in a study of cytomegalovirus exposure and HLA in healthy donors. PCR used 60 Vbeta primers and 13 Jbeta primers. Clones were sequenced by immunoSEQ multiplex PCR, and TCRdb holds only the in-frame ones, with some missing. Recorded here are approximately 140,000 clones; the top ten clones represent 2% to 3%. The sequenced sample consisted of PBMCs. The origin of the receptors is a middle-aged man in good health and CMV-seronegative.

The CDR3, as DNA: TGTGCCAGCAGCTCCCCGGGACAGTATATCTACGAGCAGTACTTC. Protein: CASSSPGQYIYEQYF. The gene calls are TRBV5-6 and TRBJ2-7; 7 positions agree with TRBD1. With V trimmed by 3 bases and J by 3 bases, 9 bases remained unmatched. CDR1 and CDR2 from the germline V gene are SGHDT and YYEEEE. This CDR3 has 15 amino acids.

The CDR3 loop reads CASSSDRDGNQPQHF. In nucleotides, the CDR3 is TGTGCCAGCAGCTCAGACAGGGATGGCAATCAGCCCCAGCATTTT. The chain combines TRBV5-4 with TRBJ1-5; 7 bases align to TRBD1. The V gene's germline CDR1 is SGHNT and CDR2 YYREEE (reference sequence). V trimming: 3 bases; J trimming: 2 bases; junction bases outside the gene matches: 5. This CDR3 has 15 amino acids.

V gene TRBV5-1 combines with J gene TRBJ1-2; the D gene is possibly TRBD1 (6 bases). Germline loops: CDR1 SGHRS, CDR2 YFSETQ. The CDR3 runs to 15 residues. Trimming stripped 0 bases from V and 2 bases from J, with 11 bases between. The CDR3 protein is CASSLEFGGNYGYTF. The CDR3 region has the DNA TGCGCCAGCAGCTTGGAGTTTGGGGGCAACTATGGCTACACCTTC.

This chain uses TRBV4-2 with TRBJ2-1; TRBD2 matches 12 bases. With 0 bases clipped from V and 14 bases from J, the junction kept 8 bases outside the gene matches. Germline CDR1 is LGHNA and CDR2 is YNFKEQ. The CDR3 contains 15 residues. The CDR3 spells CASSQEASGGAREFF. CDR3 nucleotide sequence: TGTGCCAGCAGCCAAGAGGCTAGCGGGGGGGCCCGGGAGTTCTTC.

The chain employs TRBV5-5 and TRBJ1-1, with a tentative D call TRBD1 (5 bases). Germline V gene lookup returns CDR1 SGHKS and CDR2 YYEKEE (reference sequence). This CDR3 has 14 residues. V was pared by 0 bases and J by 3 bases, with 9 bases between. The CDR3 reads CASSLGQGHTEAFF. CDR3 coding DNA: TGTGCCAGCAGCTTGGGGCAGGGCCACACTGAAGCTTTCTTT. The full variable domain, in which reference TRBV5-5 and TRBJ1-1 provide the parts outside the CDR3, is DAGVTQSPTHLIKTRGQQVTLRCSPISGHKSVSWYQQVLGQGPQFIFQYYEKEERGRGNFPDRFSARQFPNYSSELNVNALLLGDSALYLCASSLGQGHTEAFFGQGTRLTVV.

This chain links TRBV5-4 with TRBJ2-7; possibly TRBD2 for D (6 bases). V was pared by 2 bases and J by 5 bases, with 11 bases between. Germline CDR1 reads SGHNT; CDR2 reads YYREEE (reference sequence). CDR3 length: 13 residues. For the CDR3, the DNA is TGTGCCAGCAGCTTCGTTCGGGGGAACGAGCAGTACTTC. It translates to CASSFVRGNEQYF.

This chain connects TRBV7-9 to TRBJ1-2; 8 bases are shared with TRBD1. Germline assignment: CDR1 SEHNR and CDR2 FQNEAQ (reference sequence). With V trimmed by 4 bases and J by 4 bases, 8 bases remained unmatched. The CDR3 sequence is 15 residues long. The CDR3 loop reads CASSSRQGNPYGYTF. CDR3 in DNA: TGTGCCAGCAGCTCCAGACAGGGGAATCCCTATGGCTACACCTTC.

The CDR3 reads CASSEDIYEQYF. In DNA, the CDR3 is TGCGCCAGCAGCGAGGACATTTACGAGCAGTACTTC. The rearrangement uses TRBV10-1 and TRBJ2-7, with TRBD1 as a possible D gene (5 bases). V dropped 6 bases and J dropped 4 bases, with 10 bases sitting between them. The V gene's germline CDR1 is WNHNN and CDR2 SYGVQD (reference sequence). The CDR3 length is 12 residues.

This chain joins TRBV5-6 and TRBJ1-2; 7 bases map to TRBD1. CDR3 length equals 13 residues. Unmatched junction bases numbered 7, after V lost 5 bases and J lost 6 bases. Per the germline V gene, CDR1 is SGHDT and CDR2 is YYEEEE. CDR3 sequence (DNA): TGTGCCAGCAGTAAGGGACAGAGCGATGGCTACACCTTC. Translation gives CASSKGQSDGYTF.

V is TRBV7-6 and J is TRBJ2-7, with 9 positions matching TRBD1. The CDR3 extends over 16 amino acids. The germline V gene encodes CDR1 SGHVS and CDR2 FNYEAQ. J gave up 2 bases and V 3 bases, and 8 bases lay outside the gene matches. Here the CDR3 DNA reads TGTGCCAGCAGCTTCTTTCCGAGACAGGGGGCCTACGAGCAGTACTTC. Protein: CASSFFPRQGAYEQYF.

The rearrangement joins TRBV5-6 to TRBJ2-3; D might be TRBD2 (6 bases). Germline CDR1 is SGHDT and CDR2 is YYEEEE. The CDR3 length is 15 residues. V was shortened by 3 bases and J by 0 bases, with 11 bases between the two germline ends. The CDR3 sequence: CASSSPRGSTDTQYF. In DNA, the CDR3 is TGTGCCAGCAGCTCCCCACGGGGGAGCACAGATACGCAGTATTTT.

This chain links TRBV5-1 with TRBJ2-7; 12 nucleotides align to TRBD2. CDR3 length: 16 residues. Germline trimming cut 4 bases from V and 1 base from J; bases unmatched to any gene: 6. The germline CDR1 and CDR2 sequences are SGHRS and YFSETQ. CDR3 coding DNA: TGCGCCAGCAGCCCCCAGACTAGCGGGGGTTCCTACGAGCAGTACTTC. Translation gives CASSPQTSGGSYEQYF.

This rearrangement joins TRBV2 to TRBJ2-1, with D possibly being TRBD1 (5 bases). Germline values: CDR1 SNHLY, CDR2 FYNNEI. Trimming stripped 3 bases from V and 7 bases from J, with 7 bases between. CDR3 length: 12 residues. The CDR3, as DNA: TGTGCCAGCAGTGATGCAGGGAATGAGCAGTTCTTC. Translation: CASSDAGNEQFF. Looking up the rest from reference TRBV2 and TRBJ2-1 gives the full variable domain: EPEVTQTPSHQVTQMGQEVILRCVPISNHLYFYWYRQILGQKVEFLVSFYNNEISEKSEIFDDQFSVERPDGSNFTLKIRSTKLEDSAMYFCASSDAGNEQFFGPGTRLTVL.

This CDR3 reads CASSLTGGSESPLHF. CDR3 in DNA: TGCGCCAGCAGCTTGACAGGGGGAAGCGAATCACCCCTCCACTTT. The chain combines TRBV5-1 with TRBJ1-6, with TRBD1 identical over 8 bases. The CDR3 runs to 15 residues. The germline V gene has CDR1 SGHRS and CDR2 YFSETQ. V shed 1 base, J shed 10 bases, and the junction held 7 bases outside the gene matches. The whole variable domain, remainder taken from reference TRBV5-1 and TRBJ1-6, is KAGVTQTPRYLIKTRGQQVTLSCSPISGHRSVSWYQQTPGQGLQFLFEYFSETQRNKGNFPGRFSGRQFSNSRSEMNVSTLELGDSALYLCASSLTGGSESPLHFGNGTRLTVT.

This sequence joins TRBV19 and TRBJ1-1, with D tentatively TRBD1 (5 bases). The CDR3 covers 14 residues. The V gene's germline CDR1 is LNHDA and CDR2 SQIVND (reference sequence). V dropped 2 bases and J dropped 6 bases, with 13 bases sitting between them. The CDR3 loop reads CASSIIDSSAEAFF. CDR3 bases: TGTGCCAGTAGTATAATCGACAGCTCGGCTGAAGCTTTCTTT. The complete variable domain, with remaining parts taken from reference TRBV19 and TRBJ1-1, reads DGGITQSPKYLFRKEGQNVTLSCEQNLNHDAMYWYRQDPGQGLRLIYYSQIVNDFQKGDIAEGYSVSREKKESFPLTVTSAQKNPTAFYLCASSIIDSSAEAFFGQGTRLTVV.

V usage is TRBV19 and J usage is TRBJ1-1, with D possibly being TRBD1 (5 bases). The CDR3 length is 14 residues. The V end was cut by 4 bases, the J end by 2 bases, with 11 bases between. The germline V gene has CDR1 LNHDA and CDR2 SQIVND (reference sequence). The CDR3 region has the DNA TGTGCCAGTAGTACACAGGCGATCAACACTGAAGCTTTCTTT. Its translation: CASSTQAINTEAFF.

This chain connects TRBV7-2 to TRBJ2-7, with a tentative D call TRBD2 (6 bases). This CDR3 contains 16 residues. Trimming pared 1 base from V and 3 bases from J, leaving 16 bases between. CDR1 is SGHTA and CDR2 is FQGNSA in the germline V gene. CDR3 in amino acids: CASSLVAGGVFYEQYF. The CDR3 DNA reads as TGTGCCAGCAGCTTAGTGGCGGGCGGGGTCTTCTACGAGCAGTACTTC.

The rearrangement joins TRBV19 to TRBJ2-3; 13 bases line up with TRBD2. The germline V gene has CDR1 LNHDA and CDR2 SQIVND (reference sequence). The CDR3 contains 15 residues. Losses at the gene ends were 3 bases for V and 7 bases for J; bases not matched to a gene: 4. CDR3 amino acids: CASSMGTSGTNTQYF. CDR3 in DNA: TGTGCCAGTAGTATGGGGACTAGCGGGACAAATACGCAGTATTTT.

The chain combines TRBV27 with TRBJ1-1; TRBD1 aligns across 11 bases. The V segment lost 6 bases and the J segment 6 bases; nucleotides outside the gene matches: 6. The CDR3 is 14 residues long. The germline V gene encodes CDR1 MNHEY and CDR2 SMNVEV (reference sequence). The CDR3 reads CASRGQGVMAEAFF. In DNA form, the CDR3 reads TGTGCCAGCAGGGGACAGGGGGTGATGGCTGAAGCTTTCTTT.

This chain connects TRBV19 to TRBJ2-2, with 11 bases identical to TRBD2. Germline V gene lookup returns CDR1 LNHDA and CDR2 SQIVND (reference sequence). CDR3 length equals 16 residues. Trimming at V came to 5 bases and at J to 9 bases, leaving 11 bases not matched to a gene. The CDR3 protein is CASSGPGLAVGRELFF. CDR3 sequence (DNA): TGTGCCAGTAGTGGACCGGGACTAGCGGTGGGAAGGGAGCTGTTTTTT.

V usage is TRBV2 and J usage is TRBJ2-2, with 8 nucleotides matching TRBD1. Germline loops: CDR1 SNHLY, CDR2 FYNNEI. This CDR3 is 16 amino acids long. The ends lost 7 bases at V and 0 bases at J; junction bases unmatched: 7. For the CDR3, the DNA is TGTGCCAGCATGGCAGGGGGCCTAGCGAACACCGGGGAGCTGTTTTTT. Translating gives CASMAGGLANTGELFF. Variable domain in full (rest from reference TRBV2 and TRBJ2-2): EPEVTQTPSHQVTQMGQEVILRCVPISNHLYFYWYRQILGQKVEFLVSFYNNEISEKSEIFDDQFSVERPDGSNFTLKIRSTKLEDSAMYFCASMAGGLANTGELFFGEGSRLTVL.